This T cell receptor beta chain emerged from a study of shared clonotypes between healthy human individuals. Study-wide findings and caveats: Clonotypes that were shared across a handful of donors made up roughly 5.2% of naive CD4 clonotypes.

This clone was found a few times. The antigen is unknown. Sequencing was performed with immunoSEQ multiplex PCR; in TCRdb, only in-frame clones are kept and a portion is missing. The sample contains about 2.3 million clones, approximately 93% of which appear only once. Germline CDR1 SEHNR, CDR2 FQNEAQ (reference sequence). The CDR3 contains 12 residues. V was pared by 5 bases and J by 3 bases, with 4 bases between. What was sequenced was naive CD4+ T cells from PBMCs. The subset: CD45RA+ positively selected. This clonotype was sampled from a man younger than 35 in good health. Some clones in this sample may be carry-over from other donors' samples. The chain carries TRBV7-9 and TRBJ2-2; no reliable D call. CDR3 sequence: CASSVYTGELFF. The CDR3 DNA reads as TGTGCCAGCAGCGTATACACCGGGGAGCTGTTTTTT.